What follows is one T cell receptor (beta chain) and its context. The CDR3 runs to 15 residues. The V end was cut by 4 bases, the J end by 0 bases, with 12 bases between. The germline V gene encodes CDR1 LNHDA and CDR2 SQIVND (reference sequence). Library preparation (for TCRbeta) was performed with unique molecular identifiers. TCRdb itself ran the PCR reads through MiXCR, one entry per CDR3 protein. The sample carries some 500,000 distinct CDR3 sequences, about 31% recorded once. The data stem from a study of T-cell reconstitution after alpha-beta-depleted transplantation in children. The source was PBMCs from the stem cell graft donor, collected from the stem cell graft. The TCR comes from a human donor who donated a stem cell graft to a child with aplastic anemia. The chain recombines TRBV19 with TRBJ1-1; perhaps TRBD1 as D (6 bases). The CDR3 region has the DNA TGTGCCAGTAGTACCCCTACAGGGATGAACACTGAAGCTTTCTTT. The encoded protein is CASSTPTGMNTEAFF.